This T cell receptor beta chain was sequenced for a study of early T cells in non-severe SARS-CoV-2 infection. V gave up 6 bases and J gave up 3 bases; unmatched junction bases: 9. The germline CDR1 and CDR2 sequences are SNHLY and FYNNEI. The CDR3 sequence is 15 residues long. TCRdb re-derived calls from the 5' RACE reads in MiXCR, one entry per CDR3 protein. In the table there are under 95,000 distinct CDR3 sequences, more than 10% of which are singletons. This sequence originates from an adult who was a healthcare worker with PCR-confirmed SARS-CoV-2 infection or an uninfected control (not recorded which). The specimen sequenced was whole blood. V is TRBV2 and J is TRBJ2-3; 7 bases align to TRBD1. Here the CDR3 reads CASSAGTVRTDTQYF. In DNA, the CDR3 is TGTGCCAGCAGCGCCGGGACAGTTCGGACAGATACGCAGTATTTT. The entire variable domain, with the rest obtained from reference TRBV2 and TRBJ2-3, is as follows: EPEVTQTPSHQVTQMGQEVILRCVPISNHLYFYWYRQILGQKVEFLVSFYNNEISEKSEIFDDQFSVERPDGSNFTLKIRSTKLEDSAMYFCASSAGTVRTDTQYFGPGTRLTVL.